Listed below are T cell receptor beta chains from one sample, sequenced in a study of monozygotic twins with inflammatory bowel disease. TCRdb re-called the 5' RACE reads and catalogs CDR3 proteins one per entry, DNA excluded. The table lists 330,000 or so distinct CDR3 sequences. Sequenced input: blood. These TCRs come from a human donor with ulcerative colitis or Crohn's disease, or a healthy co-twin of an affected twin (not recorded which). Both conserved end residues are part of each CDR3. Fields, in order: V gene, J gene, clone size, CDR3 length, CDR3 protein. Expanded clones get a size class; other rows say once, few or many, or leave the size out.

>TRBV10-3|TRBJ1-1|.|13
CATRRGLDTEAFF
>TRBV4-1|TRBJ2-7|.|15
CASSGEDRMPSEQYF
>TRBV27|TRBJ2-1|.|14
CASLAGGNYNEQFF
>TRBV6-1|TRBJ2-5|medium-sized|16
CASSELAGRGEETQYF
>TRBV20-1|TRBJ1-1|.|15
CSAREKRDGTTEAFF
>TRBV27|TRBJ1-5|.|13
CASSLWGGQPQHF
>TRBV20-1|TRBJ1-2|.|12
CSAKQGAEGYTF
>TRBV29-1|TRBJ2-1|.|12
CSVERGYNEQFF
>TRBV11-2|TRBJ1-1|.|18
CASSTNRGESRRNTEAFF
>TRBV28|TRBJ1-1|.|16
CASSPREDYRSTEAFF
>TRBV4-1|TRBJ2-5|.|13
CASSQAVGETQYF
>TRBV5-1|TRBJ2-5|.|13
CASSFSGEETQYF
>TRBV4-3|TRBJ2-3|.|15
CASSSQAGGLDTQYF
>TRBV20-1|TRBJ1-5|.|16
CSARGGGASFDQPQHF
>TRBV28|TRBJ2-7|.|14
CASSSGLYVREQYF
>TRBV19|TRBJ2-5|.|15
CASSMALGRQETQYF
>TRBV20-1|TRBJ2-3|.|15
CSALDWTSGTDTQYF
>TRBV5-6|TRBJ2-1|.|18
CASSLGGASGSLYNEQFF
>TRBV7-3|TRBJ2-2|.|16
CASSLNGAGVTGELFF
>TRBV5-1|TRBJ2-3|.|16
CASSGGLAGAVDTQYF
>TRBV10-3|TRBJ2-1|.|18
CAISESDPRASSYNEQFF
>TRBV5-1|TRBJ2-2|.|15
CASSRTGTDTGELFF
>TRBV4-1|TRBJ2-3|.|16
CASSQVFGTSTDTQYF
>TRBV10-3|TRBJ2-5|.|15
CAISPTGVRLETQYF
>TRBV29-1|TRBJ1-4|.|14
CSVAVPMHDEKLFF
>TRBV10-3|TRBJ1-2|.|15
CAISEYAGIGYGYTF
>TRBV2|TRBJ2-1|.|15
CASRTPGQERDEQFF
>TRBV14|TRBJ2-7|.|14
CASSLLGARYEQYF
>TRBV5-1|TRBJ2-5|.|13
CASSPGTEETQYF
>TRBV4-3|TRBJ1-2|.|15
CASSQERGFNYGYTF
>TRBV12-3/TRBV12-4|TRBJ2-1|.|11
CASRRNNEQFF
>TRBV2|TRBJ1-2|.|12
CASNQDRDGYTF
>TRBV7-2|TRBJ1-5|.|15
CASSLGGADYQPQHF
>TRBV20-1|TRBJ2-2|.|14
CGYPDRGRAGELFF
>TRBV3-1|TRBJ2-7|.|11
CASTSSYEQYF
>TRBV7-1|TRBJ2-2|.|18
CASSSGLAGGLNTGELFF
>TRBV6-2/TRBV6-3|TRBJ1-6|.|15
CASSPTGQGYSPLHF
>TRBV4-1|TRBJ1-5|.|16
CASSQGEGIGNQPQHF
>TRBV12-3/TRBV12-4|TRBJ1-5|.|16
CASSPHGTGGKGPQHF
>TRBV7-9|TRBJ2-7|.|12
CASSLPSLIPFF
>TRBV7-2|TRBJ2-1|.|13
CASSPRLAAEQFF
>TRBV28|TRBJ2-5|.|13
CASSPAYQETQYF
>TRBV4-3|TRBJ2-1|.|17
CASSQEGSRAGRNEQFF
>TRBV20-1|TRBJ2-1|.|12
CSGRTFYNEQFF
>TRBV7-9|TRBJ2-5|.|15
CASAPGGQLQETQYF
>TRBV6-5|TRBJ1-2|.|17
CASSSPGGYPANYGYTF
>TRBV4-1|TRBJ1-2|.|14
CASSSPGTNYGYTF
>TRBV12-3/TRBV12-4|TRBJ2-2|.|13
CASSRTGSGELFF
>TRBV29-1|TRBJ2-6|.|19
CSVEERPTGGISGANVLTF
>TRBV6-1|TRBJ2-4|.|15
CASSQPYEAKNIQYF
>TRBV14|TRBJ2-3|.|16
CASSFAQGAMTDTQYF
>TRBV5-5|TRBJ2-3|.|14
CASSLGYDSDTQYF
>TRBV24-1|TRBJ2-4|.|15
CATSDRDSNINIQYF
>TRBV6-2/TRBV6-3|TRBJ2-3|.|20
CASSYSWTSGGYQFTDTQYF
>TRBV14|TRBJ2-1|.|14
CASSQGPGYNEQFF